Below, 8 T cell receptor beta chains from the same sample are listed, as sequenced in a study of radiotherapy plus CTLA-4 blockade in lung cancer. Generated by immunoSEQ multiplex PCR, the TCRdb table keeps only in-frame clones and is missing some. The sample has more than 75,000 clones, approximately 80% seen once; the top ten hold over 20%. Sequences were derived from peripheral blood, sampled from a patient treated with radiotherapy plus ipilimumab. The receptors shown here come from a human donor with non-small cell lung cancer that progressed on radiotherapy plus ipilimumab.

The CDR3 sequence: CASREAAPNEKLFF. The CDR3 DNA reads TGTGCCAGTAGAGAGGCAGCCCCTAATGAAAAACTGTTTTTT. The rearrangement joins TRBV19 to TRBJ1-4; D not resolved. With 6 bases removed from V and 3 bases from J, the gap between germline ends came to 11 bases. CDR1 LNHDA and CDR2 SQIVND come from the germline V gene (reference sequence). The CDR3 is 14 residues long.

This chain joins TRBV19 and TRBJ2-1, with TRBD2 identical over 14 bases. V gave up 6 bases and J gave up 8 bases; unmatched junction bases: 9. The germline CDR1 and CDR2 sequences are LNHDA and SQIVND (reference sequence). This CDR3 contains 16 residues. The CDR3 DNA follows: TGTGCCAGTAGCCGACTAGCGGGAGGGTTTATGGATGAGCAGTTCTTC. Translating it yields CASSRLAGGFMDEQFF.

The rearrangement uses TRBV20-1 and TRBJ2-1; tentatively, D is TRBD1 (6 bases). The germline V and J ends were trimmed by 4 bases and 9 bases, with 10 bases remaining between them. The CDR3 is 11 amino acids. CDR1 DFQATT and CDR2 SNEGSKA come from the germline V gene (reference sequence). The CDR3 sequence: CSANRAAEQFF. The CDR3 nucleotides are TGCAGTGCTAACAGGGCGGCTGAGCAGTTCTTC.

The V and J genes are TRBV28 and TRBJ1-1; possibly TRBD1 for D (5 bases). Germline CDR1 MDHEN, CDR2 SYDVKM. The ends were cut back, 5 bases at V and 1 base at J, with 17 bases in the middle. The CDR3 consists of 16 residues. The CDR3 DNA reads TGTGCCAGCAGTCCCCGGGGGGGGTGGAAGAACACTGAAGCTTTCTTT. Its translation: CASSPRGGWKNTEAFF.

V gene TRBV6-1 combines with J gene TRBJ2-7; D may correspond to TRBD1 or TRBD2 (5 bases each). Per germline, CDR1 MNHNS and CDR2 SASEGT. Deletions cut 1 base from V and 3 bases from J, with 13 bases between. CDR3 length equals 15 residues. The CDR3 nucleotides are TGTGCCAGCAGTGAAGGTCCGGGACCGCTCTACGAGCAGTACTTC. Amino acid sequence: CASSEGPGPLYEQYF.

This chain connects TRBV5-5 to TRBJ1-5; 8 nucleotides align to TRBD1. J lost 7 bases, V lost 0 bases, and 6 bases had no gene match. Germline CDR1 is SGHKS and CDR2 is YYEKEE (reference sequence). The CDR3 covers 15 residues. CDR3 sequence reads: CASSLGVTGVQPQHF. CDR3 DNA: TGTGCCAGCAGCTTGGGGGTGACAGGGGTGCAGCCCCAGCATTTT.

The count of this clone is one. V usage is TRBV28 and J usage is TRBJ1-4; TRBD1 matches at 12 bases. From germline, CDR1 is MDHEN and CDR2 SYDVKM. There are 17 residues in the CDR3. Germline trimming cut 6 bases from V and 4 bases from J; bases unmatched to any gene: 9. CDR3: CASSSGTGGFINEKLFF. CDR3 coding DNA: TGTGCCAGCAGCTCCGGGACAGGGGGCTTTATTAATGAAAAACTGTTTTTT.

This clone was seen just once. The chain links TRBV5-1 to TRBJ1-2; 8 bases fit TRBD1. The V and J ends lost 0 bases and 1 base, in that order; junction bases with no gene match: 8. In germline, CDR1 is SGHRS, CDR2 YFSETQ. The CDR3 consists of 17 residues. The CDR3 sequence: CASSLVRGPSRNYGYTF. The CDR3 region has the DNA TGCGCCAGCAGCTTGGTCAGGGGGCCAAGTCGTAACTATGGCTACACCTTC.